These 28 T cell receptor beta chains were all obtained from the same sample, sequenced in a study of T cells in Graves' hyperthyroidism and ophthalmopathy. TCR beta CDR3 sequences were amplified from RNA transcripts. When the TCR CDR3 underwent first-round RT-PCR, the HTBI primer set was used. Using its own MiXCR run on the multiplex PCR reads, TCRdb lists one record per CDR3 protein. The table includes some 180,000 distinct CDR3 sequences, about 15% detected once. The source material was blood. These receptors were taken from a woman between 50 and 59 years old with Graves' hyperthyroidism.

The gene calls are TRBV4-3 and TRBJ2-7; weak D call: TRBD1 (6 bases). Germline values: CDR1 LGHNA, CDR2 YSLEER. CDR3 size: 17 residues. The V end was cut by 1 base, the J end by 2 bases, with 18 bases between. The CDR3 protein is CASSQVVGQSATYEQYF. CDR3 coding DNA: TGCGCCAGCAGCCAAGTTGTAGGACAGTCCGCTACCTACGAGCAGTACTTC.

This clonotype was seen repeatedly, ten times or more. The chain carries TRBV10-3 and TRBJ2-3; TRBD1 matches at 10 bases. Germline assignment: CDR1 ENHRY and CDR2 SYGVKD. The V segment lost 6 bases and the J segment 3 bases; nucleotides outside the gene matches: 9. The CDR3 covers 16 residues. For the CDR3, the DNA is TGTGCCATCAGGGCTCGGACAGGGGGGGGAACAGATACGCAGTATTTT. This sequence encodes CAIRARTGGGTDTQYF.

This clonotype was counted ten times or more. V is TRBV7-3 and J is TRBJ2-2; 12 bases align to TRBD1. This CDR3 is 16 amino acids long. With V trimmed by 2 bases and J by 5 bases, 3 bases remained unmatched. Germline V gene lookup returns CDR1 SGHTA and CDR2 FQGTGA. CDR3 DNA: TGTGCCAGCAGCTTATCGGGACAGGGGGCGACCGGGGAGCTGTTTTTT. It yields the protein CASSLSGQGATGELFF.

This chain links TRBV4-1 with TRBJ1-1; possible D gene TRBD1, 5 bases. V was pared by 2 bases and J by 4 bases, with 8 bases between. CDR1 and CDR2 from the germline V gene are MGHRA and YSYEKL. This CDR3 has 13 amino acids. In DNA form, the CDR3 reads TGCGCCAGCAGCCAAAGCCAGGGCACTGAAGCTTTCTTT. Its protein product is CASSQSQGTEAFF.

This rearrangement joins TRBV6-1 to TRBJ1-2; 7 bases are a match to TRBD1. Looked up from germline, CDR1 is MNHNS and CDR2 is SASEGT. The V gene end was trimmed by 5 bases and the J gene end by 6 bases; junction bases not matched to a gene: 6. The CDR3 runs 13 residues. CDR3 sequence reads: CASSHGTADGYTF. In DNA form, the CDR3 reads TGTGCCAGCAGTCACGGGACAGCCGATGGCTACACCTTC.

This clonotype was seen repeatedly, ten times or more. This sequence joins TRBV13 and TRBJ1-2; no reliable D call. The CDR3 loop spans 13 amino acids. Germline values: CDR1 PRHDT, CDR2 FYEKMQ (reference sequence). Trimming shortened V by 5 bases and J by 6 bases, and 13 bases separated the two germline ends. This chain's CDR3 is CASSLSTKDGYTF. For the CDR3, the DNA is TGTGCCAGCAGCCTCAGTACAAAGGATGGCTACACCTTC.

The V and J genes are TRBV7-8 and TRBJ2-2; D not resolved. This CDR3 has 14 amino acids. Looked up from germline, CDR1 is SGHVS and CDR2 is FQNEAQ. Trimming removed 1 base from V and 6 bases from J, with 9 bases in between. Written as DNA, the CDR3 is TGTGCCAGCAGCTTAGTATCTACCGCCGGGGAGCTGTTTTTT. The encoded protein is CASSLVSTAGELFF.

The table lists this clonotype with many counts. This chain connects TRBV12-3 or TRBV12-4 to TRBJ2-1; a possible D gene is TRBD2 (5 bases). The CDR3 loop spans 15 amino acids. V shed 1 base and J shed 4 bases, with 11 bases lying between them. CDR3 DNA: TGTGCCAGCAGTTTAGGTCCGGCGGGTTACAATGAGCAGTTCTTC. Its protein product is CASSLGPAGYNEQFF.

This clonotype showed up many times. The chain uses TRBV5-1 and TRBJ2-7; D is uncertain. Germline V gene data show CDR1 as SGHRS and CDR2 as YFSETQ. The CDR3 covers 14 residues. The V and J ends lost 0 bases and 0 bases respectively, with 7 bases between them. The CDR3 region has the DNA TGCGCCAGCAGCTTGGGTGTCTCCTCCTACGAGCAGTACTTC. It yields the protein CASSLGVSSYEQYF.

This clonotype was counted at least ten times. CDR3 in amino acids: CASSMGSGGYGYTF. Here the CDR3 DNA reads TGTGCCAGTAGTATGGGGTCAGGAGGCTATGGCTACACCTTC. V gene TRBV19 combines with J gene TRBJ1-2; no firm D call. With 3 bases removed from V and 4 bases from J, the gap between germline ends came to 12 bases. Germline values: CDR1 LNHDA, CDR2 SQIVND (reference sequence). The CDR3 contains 14 residues.

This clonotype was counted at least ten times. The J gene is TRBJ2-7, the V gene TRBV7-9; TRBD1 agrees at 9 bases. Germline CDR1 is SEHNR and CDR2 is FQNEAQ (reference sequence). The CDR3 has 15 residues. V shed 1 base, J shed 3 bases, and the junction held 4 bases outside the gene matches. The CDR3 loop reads CASSLGTGAYYEQYF. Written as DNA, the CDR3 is TGTGCCAGCAGCTTAGGGACAGGGGCGTACTACGAGCAGTACTTC.

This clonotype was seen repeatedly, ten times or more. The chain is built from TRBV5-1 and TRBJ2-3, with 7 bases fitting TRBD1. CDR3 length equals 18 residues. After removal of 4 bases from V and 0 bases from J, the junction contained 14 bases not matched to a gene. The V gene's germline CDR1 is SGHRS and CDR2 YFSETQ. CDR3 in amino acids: CASSDPWGGQVSTDTQYF. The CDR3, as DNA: TGCGCCAGCAGCGACCCCTGGGGCGGACAGGTCAGCACAGATACGCAGTATTTT.

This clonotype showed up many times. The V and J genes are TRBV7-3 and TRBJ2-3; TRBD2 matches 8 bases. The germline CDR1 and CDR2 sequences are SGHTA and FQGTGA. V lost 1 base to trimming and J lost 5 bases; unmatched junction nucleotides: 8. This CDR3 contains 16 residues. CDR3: CASSLIGAGGGDTQYF. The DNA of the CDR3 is TGTGCCAGCAGCTTAATCGGGGCGGGGGGAGGAGATACGCAGTATTTT.

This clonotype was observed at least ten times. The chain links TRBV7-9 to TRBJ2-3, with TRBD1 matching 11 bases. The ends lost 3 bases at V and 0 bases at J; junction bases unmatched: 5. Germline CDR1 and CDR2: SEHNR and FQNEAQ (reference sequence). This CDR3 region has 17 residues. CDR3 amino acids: CASSLWTGGFSTDTQYF. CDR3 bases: TGTGCCAGCAGCTTGTGGACAGGGGGCTTTAGCACAGATACGCAGTATTTT.

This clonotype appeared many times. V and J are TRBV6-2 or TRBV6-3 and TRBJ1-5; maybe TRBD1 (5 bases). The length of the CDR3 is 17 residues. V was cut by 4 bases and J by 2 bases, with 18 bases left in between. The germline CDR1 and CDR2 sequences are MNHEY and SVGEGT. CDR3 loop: CASSSLRTLQGNQPQHF. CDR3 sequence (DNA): TGTGCCAGCAGTTCACTTCGGACGCTACAGGGCAATCAGCCCCAGCATTTT.

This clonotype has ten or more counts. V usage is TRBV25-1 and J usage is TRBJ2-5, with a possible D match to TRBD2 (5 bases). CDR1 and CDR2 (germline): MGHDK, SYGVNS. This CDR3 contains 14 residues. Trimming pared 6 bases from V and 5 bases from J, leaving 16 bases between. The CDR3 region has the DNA TGTGCCAGCAGCGGCATAGGACGAGGGGAGACCCAGTACTTC. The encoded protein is CASSGIGRGETQYF. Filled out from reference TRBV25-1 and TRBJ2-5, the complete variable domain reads EADIYQTPRYLVIGTGKKITLECSQTMGHDKMYWYQQDPGMELHLIHYSYGVNSTEKGDLSSESTVSRIRTEHFPLTLESARPSHTSQYLCASSGIGRGETQYFGPGTRLLVL.

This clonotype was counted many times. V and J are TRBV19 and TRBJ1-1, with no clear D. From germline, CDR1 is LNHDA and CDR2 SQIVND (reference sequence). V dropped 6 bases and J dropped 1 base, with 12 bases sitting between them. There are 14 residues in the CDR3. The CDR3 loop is CASRKGLQNTEAFF. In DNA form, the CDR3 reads TGTGCCAGTAGAAAAGGACTTCAGAACACTGAAGCTTTCTTT.

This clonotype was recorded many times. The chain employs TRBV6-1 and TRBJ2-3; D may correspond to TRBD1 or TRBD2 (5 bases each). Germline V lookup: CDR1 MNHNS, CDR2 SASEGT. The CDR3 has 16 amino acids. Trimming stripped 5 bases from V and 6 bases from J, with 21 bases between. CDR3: CASSYGLGTKEDTQYF. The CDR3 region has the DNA TGTGCCAGCAGTTACGGACTGGGGACCAAGGAGGATACGCAGTATTTT.

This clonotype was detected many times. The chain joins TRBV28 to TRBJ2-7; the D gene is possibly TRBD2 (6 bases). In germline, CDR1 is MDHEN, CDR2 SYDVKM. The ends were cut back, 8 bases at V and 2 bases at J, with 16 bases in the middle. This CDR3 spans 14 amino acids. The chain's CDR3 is CASAGPSLAYEQYF. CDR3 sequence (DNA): TGTGCCAGCGCGGGACCGTCGCTGGCCTACGAGCAGTACTTC.

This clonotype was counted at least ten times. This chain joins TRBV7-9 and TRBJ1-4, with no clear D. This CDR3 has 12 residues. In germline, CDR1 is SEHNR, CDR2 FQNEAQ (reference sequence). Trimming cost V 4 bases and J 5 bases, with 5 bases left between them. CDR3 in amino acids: CASSSLNEKLFF. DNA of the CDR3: TGTGCCAGCAGCTCACTAAATGAAAAACTGTTTTTT.

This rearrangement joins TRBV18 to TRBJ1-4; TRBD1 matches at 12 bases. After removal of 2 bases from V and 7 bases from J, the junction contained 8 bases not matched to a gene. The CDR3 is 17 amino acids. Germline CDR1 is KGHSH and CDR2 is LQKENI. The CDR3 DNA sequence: TGTGCCAGCTCACCAACCGGGACAGGGGGCGCCCCTGAAAAACTGTTTTTT. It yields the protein CASSPTGTGGAPEKLFF.

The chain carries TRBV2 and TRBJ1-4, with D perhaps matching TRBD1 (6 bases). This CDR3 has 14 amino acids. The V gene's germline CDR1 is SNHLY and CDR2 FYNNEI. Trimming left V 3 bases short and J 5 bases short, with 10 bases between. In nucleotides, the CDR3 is TGTGCCAGCAGTGAGGGGGGCAAGAATGAAAAACTGTTTTTT. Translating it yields CASSEGGKNEKLFF.

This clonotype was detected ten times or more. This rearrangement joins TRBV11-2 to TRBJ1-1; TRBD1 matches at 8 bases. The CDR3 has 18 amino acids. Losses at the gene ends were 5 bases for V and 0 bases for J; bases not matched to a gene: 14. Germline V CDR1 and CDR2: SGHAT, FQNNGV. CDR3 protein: CASSLGQGAHTVNTEAFF. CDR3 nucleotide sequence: TGTGCCAGCAGCCTAGGACAGGGTGCACATACGGTGAACACTGAAGCTTTCTTT.

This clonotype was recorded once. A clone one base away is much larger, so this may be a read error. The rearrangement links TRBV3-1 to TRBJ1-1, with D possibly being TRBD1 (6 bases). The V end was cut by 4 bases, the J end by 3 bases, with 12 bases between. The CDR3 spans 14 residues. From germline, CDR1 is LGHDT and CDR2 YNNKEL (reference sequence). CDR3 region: CASSRRTGYTEAFF. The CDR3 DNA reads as TGTGCCAGCAGCCGTAGAACAGGGTACACTGAAGCTTTCTTT.

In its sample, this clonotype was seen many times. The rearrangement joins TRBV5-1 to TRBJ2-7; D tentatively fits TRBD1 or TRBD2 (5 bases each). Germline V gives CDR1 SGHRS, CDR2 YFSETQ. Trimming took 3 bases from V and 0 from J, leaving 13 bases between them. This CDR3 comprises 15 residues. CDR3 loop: CASSSYWGSSYEQYF. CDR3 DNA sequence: TGCGCCAGCAGCTCTTACTGGGGGAGCTCCTACGAGCAGTACTTC. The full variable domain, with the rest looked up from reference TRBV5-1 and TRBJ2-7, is KAGVTQTPRYLIKTRGQQVTLSCSPISGHRSVSWYQQTPGQGLQFLFEYFSETQRNKGNFPGRFSGRQFSNSRSEMNVSTLELGDSALYLCASSSYWGSSYEQYFGPGTRLTVT.

The CDR3: CASSEIWDRTDTQYF. CDR3 DNA: TGTGCCAGCAGTGAAATCTGGGATCGCACAGATACGCAGTATTTT. This chain uses TRBV2 with TRBJ2-3; D gene uncertain. Germline-derived CDR1 and CDR2 are SNHLY and FYNNEI. This CDR3 has 15 residues. V dropped 2 bases and J dropped 1 base, with 10 bases sitting between them.

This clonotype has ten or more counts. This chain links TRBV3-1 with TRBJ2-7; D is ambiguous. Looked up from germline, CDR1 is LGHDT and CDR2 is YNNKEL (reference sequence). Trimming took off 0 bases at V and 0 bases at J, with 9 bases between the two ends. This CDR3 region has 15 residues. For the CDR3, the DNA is TGTGCCAGCAGCCAAGATTCGGACGGCTCCTACGAGCAGTACTTC. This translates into CASSQDSDGSYEQYF.

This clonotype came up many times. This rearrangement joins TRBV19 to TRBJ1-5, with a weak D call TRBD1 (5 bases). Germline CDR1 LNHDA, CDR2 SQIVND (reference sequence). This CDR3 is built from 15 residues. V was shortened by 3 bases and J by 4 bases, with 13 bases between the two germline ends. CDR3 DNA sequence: TGTGCCAGTAGTATCTTGTGGACACAGAATCAGCCCCAGCATTTT. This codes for CASSILWTQNQPQHF.